Presented here are 22 T cell receptor beta chains from one specimen sequenced in a study of cytomegalovirus exposure and HLA in healthy donors. The PCR used 60 Vbeta and 13 Jbeta primers. Assay: immunoSEQ multiplex PCR; the TCRdb copy retains only in-frame clones and omits some. Of under 140,000 clones listed, about 80% are singletons. Material: PBMCs. The receptor set was obtained from a woman aged 55-69 years in good health and CMV-seropositive.

In this sample, this clone turned up once. The CDR3 region is CASSQETYSGNTIYF. The CDR3 DNA reads TGTGCCAGCAGCCAGGAAACGTACTCTGGAAACACCATATATTTT. The V and J genes are TRBV6-5 and TRBJ1-3; D is unclear. CDR1 is MNHEY and CDR2 is SVGAGI in the germline V gene. With 6 bases removed from V and 0 bases from J, the gap between germline ends came to 12 bases. The CDR3 spans 15 residues.

J is TRBJ2-2 and V is TRBV6-6; D possibly corresponds to TRBD1 (6 bases). The CDR3 totals 14 residues. V dropped 7 bases and J dropped 2 bases, with 11 bases sitting between them. CDR1 is MNHNY, CDR2 SVGAGI, per germline (reference sequence). The CDR3 here is CASTHRVNTGELFF. CDR3 in DNA: TGTGCCAGCACCCACAGGGTAAACACCGGGGAGCTGTTTTTT.

Regarding this clone: The sample carries other DNA sequences with the same CDR3. The V gene is TRBV5-1, the J gene TRBJ1-1; 7 bases align to TRBD1. This CDR3 has 13 amino acids. Per the germline V gene, CDR1 is SGHRS and CDR2 is YFSETQ. V was pared by 5 bases and J by 0 bases, with 1 base of the junction left unmatched. Written as DNA, the CDR3 is TGCGCCAGCAGGGACAGGATGAACACTGAAGCTTTCTTT. Translation: CASRDRMNTEAFF. The whole variable domain, filled in from reference TRBV5-1 and TRBJ1-1, reads KAGVTQTPRYLIKTRGQQVTLSCSPISGHRSVSWYQQTPGQGLQFLFEYFSETQRNKGNFPGRFSGRQFSNSRSEMNVSTLELGDSALYLCASRDRMNTEAFFGQGTRLTVV.

The chain recombines TRBV19 with TRBJ2-1, with 7 bases fitting TRBD2. V lost 5 bases and J lost 6; bases outside the gene matches: 10. The germline V gene has CDR1 LNHDA and CDR2 SQIVND (reference sequence). The CDR3 covers 15 residues. CDR3 DNA: TGTGCCAGTAGTTTAGCCGGGACTACCACCAATGAGCAGTTCTTC. The encoded protein is CASSLAGTTTNEQFF. Full variable domain (remainder filled in from reference TRBV19 and TRBJ2-1): DGGITQSPKYLFRKEGQNVTLSCEQNLNHDAMYWYRQDPGQGLRLIYYSQIVNDFQKGDIAEGYSVSREKKESFPLTVTSAQKNPTAFYLCASSLAGTTTNEQFFGPGTRLTVL.

This clone was seen a handful of times. V usage is TRBV13 and J usage is TRBJ2-7; unclear D gene. The germline V gene encodes CDR1 PRHDT and CDR2 FYEKMQ (reference sequence). This CDR3 spans 13 amino acids. Trimming removed 5 bases at V and 7 bases at J, with 15 bases between. CDR3 amino acids: CASSRTPLEEQYF. The CDR3 nucleotides read TGTGCCAGCAGCCGTACCCCGTTGGAGGAGCAGTACTTC.

The V gene is TRBV5-1, the J gene TRBJ2-3, with TRBD2 as a possible D gene (7 bases). Germline CDR1 reads SGHRS; CDR2 reads YFSETQ. The CDR3 is 16 residues long. The V end lost 4 bases, the J end lost 2 bases, and 17 bases lay between the germline ends. The CDR3 nucleotides read TGCGCCAGCAGCCCGTCCTGGGGGGGGCCCACAGATACGCAGTATTTT. It yields the protein CASSPSWGGPTDTQYF.

The chain carries TRBV6-5 and TRBJ1-2, with TRBD1 identical over 10 bases. In germline, CDR1 is MNHEY, CDR2 SVGAGI. With 9 bases clipped from V and 7 bases from J, the junction kept 8 bases outside the gene matches. The CDR3 sequence is 13 residues long. CDR3 amino acids: CASRGTGDSGYTF. In DNA, the CDR3 is TGTGCCAGTCGGGGGACAGGGGACAGTGGCTACACCTTC.

The chain couples TRBV2 to TRBJ2-1; 10 bases align to TRBD2. This CDR3 is built from 15 residues. Germline loops: CDR1 SNHLY, CDR2 FYNNEI. The V gene end was trimmed by 6 bases and the J gene end by 10 bases; junction bases not matched to a gene: 12. CDR3 sequence reads: CASRATSGPPPEQFF. For the CDR3, the DNA is TGTGCCAGCAGGGCGACTAGCGGGCCCCCCCCCGAGCAGTTCTTC. The variable domain in full, completed from reference TRBV2 and TRBJ2-1, reads EPEVTQTPSHQVTQMGQEVILRCVPISNHLYFYWYRQILGQKVEFLVSFYNNEISEKSEIFDDQFSVERPDGSNFTLKIRSTKLEDSAMYFCASRATSGPPPEQFFGPGTRLTVL.

This sequence joins TRBV28 and TRBJ1-2; 9 bases are a match to TRBD1. V gave up 1 base and J gave up 4 bases; unmatched junction bases: 7. The length of the CDR3 is 16 residues. Germline values: CDR1 MDHEN, CDR2 SYDVKM. Here the CDR3 DNA reads TGTGCCAGCAGTTTATCGACAGGGGGGAAAAGCTATGGCTACACCTTC. Translation: CASSLSTGGKSYGYTF.

This chain connects TRBV19 to TRBJ2-1, with D perhaps TRBD2 (5 bases). Deletions cut 5 bases from V and 9 bases from J, with 11 bases between. CDR3 size: 12 residues. Germline V gene lookup returns CDR1 LNHDA and CDR2 SQIVND (reference sequence). CDR3 sequence (DNA): TGTGCCAGTAGTGACTATTTGGTTGAGCAGTTCTTC. It encodes CASSDYLVEQFF. Full variable domain (outside the CDR3, taken from reference TRBV19 and TRBJ2-1): DGGITQSPKYLFRKEGQNVTLSCEQNLNHDAMYWYRQDPGQGLRLIYYSQIVNDFQKGDIAEGYSVSREKKESFPLTVTSAQKNPTAFYLCASSDYLVEQFFGPGTRLTVL.

This rearrangement joins TRBV7-9 to TRBJ2-4; D may be TRBD1 (5 bases). Trimming took off 3 bases at V and 0 bases at J, with 12 bases between the two ends. CDR3 length: 16 amino acids. Germline CDR1 SEHNR, CDR2 FQNEAQ (reference sequence). Here the CDR3 DNA reads TGTGCCAGCAGCTTGGCGAACAGGCTAGCCAAAAACATTCAGTACTTC. It translates to CASSLANRLAKNIQYF.

J is TRBJ2-5 and V is TRBV5-6; 7 positions agree with TRBD2. TRBJ2-7 explains the end of the DNA better; the J call may be wrong. CDR1 is SGHDT and CDR2 is YYEEEE in the germline V gene. There are 16 residues in the CDR3. In DNA, the CDR3 is TGTGCCAGCAGCTTGGTAAGGGCGGGGGATTCCTACGAGCAGTACTTC. Its protein product is CASSLVRAGDSYEQYF.

The gene calls are TRBV19 and TRBJ1-3; D call uncertain. Germline CDR1 is LNHDA and CDR2 is SQIVND (reference sequence). The CDR3 is made up of 15 amino acids. V was clipped by 7 bases and J by 0 bases, with 13 bases between them. CDR3 sequence (DNA): TGTGCCAGTACCCAATGGGCGAACTCTGGAAACACCATATATTTT. Translating gives CASTQWANSGNTIYF.

The chain uses TRBV19 and TRBJ1-4, with a tentative D call TRBD1 (5 bases). With 4 bases removed from V and 8 bases from J, the gap between germline ends came to 11 bases. The germline gives CDR1 LNHDA, CDR2 SQIVND (reference sequence). CDR3 length: 13 residues. The CDR3 is CASSTSRQEKLFF. The CDR3 nucleotides are TGTGCCAGTAGTACCTCCCGACAGGAAAAACTGTTTTTT.

DNA for the CDR3: TGTGCCAGTAGTATCGGAAAGGGGGTGAACTATGGCTACACCTTC. Translation gives CASSIGKGVNYGYTF. This chain uses TRBV19 with TRBJ1-2, with a tentative D call TRBD1 (6 bases). The CDR3 consists of 15 residues. The germline V and J ends were trimmed by 3 bases and 2 bases, with 13 bases remaining between them. The germline V gene encodes CDR1 LNHDA and CDR2 SQIVND (reference sequence). The variable domain in full, with the rest retrieved from reference TRBV19 and TRBJ1-2, is DGGITQSPKYLFRKEGQNVTLSCEQNLNHDAMYWYRQDPGQGLRLIYYSQIVNDFQKGDIAEGYSVSREKKESFPLTVTSAQKNPTAFYLCASSIGKGVNYGYTFGSGTRLTVV.

The gene calls are TRBV15 and TRBJ2-2; no definite D call. The V gene lost 11 bases and the J gene lost 0 bases, with 10 bases spanning the gap. The CDR3 runs to 13 residues. Germline lookup yields CDR1 LNHNV and CDR2 YYDKDF (reference sequence). Written as DNA, the CDR3 is TGTGCCGTCTCACAATCGAACACCGGGGAGCTGTTTTTT. Its protein is CAVSQSNTGELFF.

DNA of the CDR3: TGTGCCAGCAGTGTCGGACAGGGGAATGGGGCCAACGTCCTGACTTTC. Translated: CASSVGQGNGANVLTF. The chain joins TRBV2 to TRBJ2-6; TRBD1 aligns across 9 bases. This CDR3 has 16 residues. Germline V gene lookup returns CDR1 SNHLY and CDR2 FYNNEI. The V and J ends lost 4 bases and 3 bases, in that order; junction bases with no gene match: 4.

The V gene is TRBV19, the J gene TRBJ2-1; 7 bases align to TRBD2. Germline-derived CDR1 and CDR2 are LNHDA and SQIVND (reference sequence). The CDR3 totals 17 residues. Trimming at V came to 3 bases and at J to 9 bases, leaving 17 bases not matched to a gene. CDR3 region: CASSIGAGETPLGEQFF. CDR3 sequence (DNA): TGTGCCAGTAGTATCGGGGCGGGGGAAACTCCCCTAGGTGAGCAGTTCTTC.

DNA for the CDR3: TGTGCCACCAGCAGAGGCGGGACAGGGGCCCCCAAGGCGCAGTACTTC. It encodes CATSRGGTGAPKAQYF. The V call is TRBV15, the J call TRBJ2-7; 10 bases line up with TRBD1. The CDR3 has 16 residues. Germline CDR1 is LNHNV and CDR2 is YYDKDF (reference sequence). V lost 1 base to trimming and J lost 9 bases; unmatched junction nucleotides: 12.

The chain combines TRBV6-5 with TRBJ1-2, with 9 positions matching TRBD1. V shed 6 bases, J shed 13 bases, and the junction held 9 bases outside the gene matches. Germline V gene data show CDR1 as MNHEY and CDR2 as SVGAGI. The CDR3 has 12 residues. In DNA, the CDR3 is TGTGCCAGCAGACCCGACAGGGGGAGATCCACCTTC. It is translated as CASRPDRGRSTF.

The chain links TRBV5-4 to TRBJ2-7, with 11 nucleotides matching TRBD2. V lost 5 bases, J lost 7 bases, and 11 bases stayed unmatched. CDR1 SGHNT and CDR2 YYREEE come from the germline V gene (reference sequence). This CDR3 spans 15 amino acids. The CDR3 bases are TGTGCCAGCAGTTATGACTTAGCGGGAGGGCGTGAGCAGTACTTC. It encodes CASSYDLAGGREQYF.

The rearrangement uses TRBV27 and TRBJ1-5; the D gene is possibly TRBD1 (5 bases). Per germline, CDR1 MNHEY and CDR2 SMNVEV (reference sequence). Trimming took 3 bases from V and 12 from J, leaving 9 bases between them. The CDR3 spans 11 residues. CDR3 nucleotide sequence: TGTGCCAGCAGTTTTACAGGTTACCAGCATTTT. Translation gives CASSFTGYQHF.